This T cell receptor beta chain is drawn from a study of CD8+CD57+ T cells in acquired aplastic anemia. Sequencing was done on patients that had shown CD8+CD57+ cell expansion by flow cytometry. Both TCR beta VDJ combination and CDR3 sequence profiling were carried out. Genomic DNA was the template for this profiling. TCRdb itself ran the reads through MiXCR, one entry per CDR3 protein. The sample lists over 150,000 distinct CDR3 sequences; roughly two thirds were seen once. This CDR3 contains 18 residues. The ends were cut back, 3 bases at V and 0 bases at J, with 14 bases in the middle. Germline lookup yields CDR1 KGHDR and CDR2 SFDVKD.

This TCR was recovered from a human donor with aplastic anemia. Sample: sorted CD4+, CD8+, or CD8+CD57+ T cells (not recorded which) from PBMCs. The chain combines TRBV24-1 with TRBJ2-6; maybe TRBD1 (5 bases). The chain's CDR3 is CATSDGADIDSGANVLTF. The CDR3 DNA follows: TGTGCCACCAGTGATGGGGCAGACATAGACTCTGGGGCCAACGTCCTGACTTTC.